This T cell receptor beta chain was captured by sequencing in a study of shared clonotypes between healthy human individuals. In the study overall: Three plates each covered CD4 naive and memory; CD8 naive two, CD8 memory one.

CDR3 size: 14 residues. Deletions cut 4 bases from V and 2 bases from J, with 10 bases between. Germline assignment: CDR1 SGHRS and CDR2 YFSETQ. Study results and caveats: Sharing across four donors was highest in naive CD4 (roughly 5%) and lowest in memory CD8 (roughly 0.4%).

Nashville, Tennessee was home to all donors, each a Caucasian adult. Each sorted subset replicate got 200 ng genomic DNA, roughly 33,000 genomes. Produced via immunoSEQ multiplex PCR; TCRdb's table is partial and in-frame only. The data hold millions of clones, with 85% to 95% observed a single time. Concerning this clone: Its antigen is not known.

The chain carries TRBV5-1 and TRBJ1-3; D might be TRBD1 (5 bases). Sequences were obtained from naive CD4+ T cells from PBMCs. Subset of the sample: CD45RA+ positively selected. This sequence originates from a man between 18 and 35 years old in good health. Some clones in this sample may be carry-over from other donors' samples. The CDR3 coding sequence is TGCGCCAGCAGCCCGGGGGGGACTGGAAACACCATATATTTT. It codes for CASSPGGTGNTIYF.